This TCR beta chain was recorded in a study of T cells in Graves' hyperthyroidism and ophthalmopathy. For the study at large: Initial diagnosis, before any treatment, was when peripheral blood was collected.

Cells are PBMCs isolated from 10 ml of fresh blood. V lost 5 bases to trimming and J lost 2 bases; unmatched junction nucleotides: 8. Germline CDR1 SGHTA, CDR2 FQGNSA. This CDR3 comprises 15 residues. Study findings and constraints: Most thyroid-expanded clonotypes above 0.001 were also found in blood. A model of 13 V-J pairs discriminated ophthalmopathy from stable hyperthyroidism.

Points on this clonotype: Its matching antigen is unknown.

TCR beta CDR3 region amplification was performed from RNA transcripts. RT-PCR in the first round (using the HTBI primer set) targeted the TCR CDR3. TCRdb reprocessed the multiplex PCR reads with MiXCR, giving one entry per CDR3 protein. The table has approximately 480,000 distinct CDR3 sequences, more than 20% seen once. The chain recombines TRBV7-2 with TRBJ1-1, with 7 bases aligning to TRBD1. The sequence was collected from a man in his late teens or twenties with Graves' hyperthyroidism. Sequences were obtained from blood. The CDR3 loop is CASSERRGRNTEAFF. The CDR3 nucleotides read TGTGCCAGCAGCGAGCGAAGGGGGCGCAACACTGAAGCTTTCTTT.